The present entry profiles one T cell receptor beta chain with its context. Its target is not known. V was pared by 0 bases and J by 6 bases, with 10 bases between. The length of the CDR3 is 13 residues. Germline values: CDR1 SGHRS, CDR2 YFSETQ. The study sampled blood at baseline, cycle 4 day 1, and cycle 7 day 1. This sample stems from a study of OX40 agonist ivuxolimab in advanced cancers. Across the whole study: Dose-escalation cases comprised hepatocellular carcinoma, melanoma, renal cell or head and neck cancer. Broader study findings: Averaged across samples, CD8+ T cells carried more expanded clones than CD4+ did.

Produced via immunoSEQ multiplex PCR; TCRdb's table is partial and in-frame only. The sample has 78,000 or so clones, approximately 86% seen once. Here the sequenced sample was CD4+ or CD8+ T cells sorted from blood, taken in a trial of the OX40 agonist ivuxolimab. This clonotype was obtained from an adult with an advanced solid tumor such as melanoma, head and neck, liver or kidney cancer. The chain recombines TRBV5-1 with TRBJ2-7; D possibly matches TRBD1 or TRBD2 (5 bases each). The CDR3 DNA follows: TGCGCCAGCAGCTTGGTGGGGACGGGCGAGCAGTACTTC. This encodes CASSLVGTGEQYF.